The 23 T cell receptor beta chains below come from one sample, sequenced in a study of immune cell composition in non-small cell lung cancer. The data were produced by immunoSEQ multiplex PCR, yet TCRdb's version contains in-frame clones alone and is incomplete. The sample lists around 6,300 clones; around 77% were seen once. Normal lung sampling was at least 3 cm from the tumour, as distant as possible. The specimen was non-adjacent lung tissue. Receptors originate from a human donor with non-small cell lung cancer.

The rearrangement uses TRBV5-8 and TRBJ2-1, with 7 bases fitting TRBD2. Germline V gene data show CDR1 as SGHTS and CDR2 as YDEGEE. The CDR3 totals 15 residues. With 0 bases clipped from V and 4 bases from J, the junction kept 4 bases outside the gene matches. The CDR3 DNA reads TGTGCCAGCAGCTTGGGACTAGCCAGATACAATGAGCAGTTCTTC. This codes for CASSLGLARYNEQFF.

The chain couples TRBV11-1 to TRBJ2-7, with TRBD2 matching 7 bases. Germline V gene sequence: CDR1 SGHAT, CDR2 FQDESV (reference sequence). The CDR3 spans 15 residues. With V trimmed by 5 bases and J by 1 base, 8 bases remained unmatched. CDR3 region: CASSPREGLSYEQYF. Here the CDR3 DNA reads TGTGCCAGCAGCCCTAGGGAGGGGCTGTCCTACGAGCAGTACTTC.

This chain uses TRBV6-1 with TRBJ1-2; 9 nucleotides agree with TRBD1. Germline V gene data show CDR1 as MNHNS and CDR2 as SASEGT. This CDR3 is built from 15 residues. V was pared by 5 bases and J by 0 bases, with 4 bases of the junction left unmatched. In DNA form, the CDR3 reads TGTGCCAGCAGTCTTGGGACAGGGACTAACTATGGCTACACCTTC. Translating it yields CASSLGTGTNYGYTF.

This chain uses TRBV6-5 with TRBJ2-1; 7 bases are a match to TRBD1. The CDR3 contains 14 residues. Germline trimming cut 6 bases from V and 4 bases from J; bases unmatched to any gene: 6. CDR1 and CDR2 from the germline V gene are MNHEY and SVGAGI. The CDR3 nucleotides read TGTGCCAGCAGGCCCGGGACAGATTACAATGAGCAGTTCTTC. It specifies CASRPGTDYNEQFF.

The chain combines TRBV6-1 with TRBJ1-5; TRBD1 matches at 8 bases. Germline CDR1 and CDR2: MNHNS and SASEGT. This CDR3 contains 14 residues. The junction had 5 bases not matched to a gene; V was cut back by 3 bases and J by 7 bases. For the CDR3, the DNA is TGTGCCAGCAGTGATGGACAGGGTGGACAGCCCCAGCATTTT. It codes for CASSDGQGGQPQHF.

The chain carries TRBV19 and TRBJ1-2; D is possibly TRBD1 (5 bases). Germline assignment: CDR1 LNHDA and CDR2 SQIVND (reference sequence). The CDR3 has 14 residues. The germline V and J ends were trimmed by 2 bases and 4 bases, with 11 bases remaining between them. In DNA form, the CDR3 reads TGTGCCAGTAGTATACCGCGGGGGAGCTATGGCTACACCTTC. Translated, it gives CASSIPRGSYGYTF.

The gene calls are TRBV2 and TRBJ2-7, with 7 bases lining up with TRBD1. Germline V lookup: CDR1 SNHLY, CDR2 FYNNEI. This CDR3 spans 13 amino acids. J gave up 7 bases and V 7 bases, and 10 bases lay outside the gene matches. DNA of the CDR3: TGTGCCAGCATTCGGACAGGTTTGGGGGAGCAGTACTTC. This translates into CASIRTGLGEQYF.

This clone has only a few counts. V gene TRBV28 combines with J gene TRBJ1-1, with D uncertain. Germline V gene sequence: CDR1 MDHEN, CDR2 SYDVKM. The CDR3 is made up of 13 amino acids. V lost 6 bases to trimming and J lost 4 bases, with 12 bases between them. The CDR3: CASSSGSGTEAFF. As DNA, the CDR3 is TGTGCCAGCAGCTCTGGGAGTGGCACTGAAGCTTTCTTT.

The rearrangement uses TRBV7-9 and TRBJ2-7; D perhaps matches TRBD2 (5 bases). The CDR3 covers 12 residues. V dropped 1 base and J dropped 12 bases, with 13 bases sitting between them. Per the germline V gene, CDR1 is SEHNR and CDR2 is FQNEAQ (reference sequence). The CDR3 DNA sequence: TGTGCCAGCAGCTTAGGAGAGGGCCCAGGGTACTTC. This codes for CASSLGEGPGYF.

The V call is TRBV7-3, the J call TRBJ2-1; 14 nucleotides line up with TRBD2. The CDR3 covers 17 residues. Germline CDR1 reads SGHTA; CDR2 reads FQGTGA. V lost 5 bases and J lost 5; bases outside the gene matches: 8. The CDR3 loop reads CASSPGTSGGLDNEQFF. In nucleotides, the CDR3 is TGTGCCAGCAGCCCCGGGACTAGCGGGGGTCTGGACAATGAGCAGTTCTTC.

The V gene is TRBV5-1, the J gene TRBJ2-2; 13 bases are shared with TRBD2. CDR1 SGHRS and CDR2 YFSETQ come from the germline V gene. CDR3 length: 16 amino acids. V was pared by 0 bases and J by 7 bases, with 3 bases of the junction left unmatched. The CDR3 coding sequence is TGCGCCAGCAGCTTGGACGGGACTAGCGGGAACGGGGAGCTGTTTTTT. Its translation: CASSLDGTSGNGELFF. Filled out from reference TRBV5-1 and TRBJ2-2, the complete variable domain reads KAGVTQTPRYLIKTRGQQVTLSCSPISGHRSVSWYQQTPGQGLQFLFEYFSETQRNKGNFPGRFSGRQFSNSRSEMNVSTLELGDSALYLCASSLDGTSGNGELFFGEGSRLTVL.

The J gene is TRBJ2-6, the V gene TRBV30; TRBD1 aligns across 10 bases. The CDR3 has 20 amino acids. J was trimmed by 2 bases and V by 0 bases; bases with no gene match: 13. Germline V gene sequence: CDR1 GTSNPN, CDR2 SVGIG (reference sequence). CDR3 in amino acids: CAWSVPHALGQGAGANVLTF. Written as DNA, the CDR3 is TGTGCCTGGAGTGTACCCCACGCCCTCGGACAGGGGGCTGGGGCCAACGTCCTGACTTTC.

This clone was detected a few times. This CDR3 reads CASSQGQGSNQPQHF. The DNA for the CDR3 is TGTGCCAGCAGCCAGGGACAGGGGAGCAATCAGCCCCAGCATTTT. This rearrangement joins TRBV4-2 to TRBJ1-5, with TRBD1 matching 10 bases. CDR1 and CDR2 (germline): LGHNA, YNFKEQ. V dropped 3 bases and J dropped 1; count of bases not matched to a gene: 0. This CDR3 spans 15 amino acids.

The CDR3 nucleotides are TGTGCCAGCAGTCCCTTTACTGGGCGGGGGATCCAAGAGACCCAGTACTTC. Amino acid sequence: CASSPFTGRGIQETQYF. The chain joins TRBV28 to TRBJ2-5; 7 nucleotides line up with TRBD2. Germline CDR1 MDHEN, CDR2 SYDVKM. V was clipped by 5 bases and J by 1 base; unmatched bases: 13. The CDR3 contains 17 residues.

The table lists this clone with a count of one. The V gene is TRBV28, the J gene TRBJ2-7; 7 bases match TRBD1. Germline values: CDR1 MDHEN, CDR2 SYDVKM. The CDR3 runs to 19 residues. J gave up 3 bases and V 4 bases, and 21 bases lay outside the gene matches. CDR3 nucleotides: TGTGCCAGCAGTTCACCCTACTGGACAGGCTCCACCTCGGTCTACGAGCAGTACTTC. It encodes CASSSPYWTGSTSVYEQYF.

The chain links TRBV28 to TRBJ2-5; 7 nucleotides align to TRBD1. CDR3 length equals 13 residues. The J segment lost 0 bases and the V segment lost 6 bases, leaving 1 base of the junction unmatched. Germline CDR1 is MDHEN and CDR2 is SYDVKM. The CDR3 DNA is TGTGCCAGCAGGGGACAGTACCAAGAGACCCAGTACTTC. This gives the protein CASRGQYQETQYF. Filled out from reference TRBV28 and TRBJ2-5, the complete variable domain reads DVKVTQSSRYLVKRTGEKVFLECVQDMDHENMFWYRQDPGLGLRLIYFSYDVKMKEKGDIPEGYSVSREKKERFSLILESASTNQTSMYLCASRGQYQETQYFGPGTRLLVL.

The chain carries TRBV7-9 and TRBJ1-4; D gene uncertain. The germline gives CDR1 SEHNR, CDR2 FQNEAQ (reference sequence). This CDR3 is built from 14 residues. Deletions cut 1 base from V and 4 bases from J, with 7 bases between. This chain's CDR3 is CASSLGGVNEKLFF. CDR3 bases: TGTGCCAGCAGCTTAGGGGGAGTTAATGAAAAACTGTTTTTT.

The rearrangement uses TRBV19 and TRBJ1-5; no clear D gene. Germline CDR1 is LNHDA and CDR2 is SQIVND (reference sequence). The length of the CDR3 is 15 residues. Trimming stripped 6 bases from V and 1 base from J, with 13 bases between. The CDR3 DNA is TGTGCCAGTAGGGATCGCGGAATCAGCAATCAGCCCCAGCATTTT. Translated, it gives CASRDRGISNQPQHF.

In its sample, this clone was seen once. V usage is TRBV15 and J usage is TRBJ2-7; 7 bases are a match to TRBD2. Germline V gene lookup returns CDR1 LNHNV and CDR2 YYDKDF (reference sequence). CDR3 size: 16 residues. V dropped 3 bases and J dropped 0; count of bases not matched to a gene: 8. CDR3 in DNA: TGTGCCACCAGCAGTCACAGACTAGCTCGCTCCTACGAGCAGTACTTC. The encoded protein is CATSSHRLARSYEQYF. The full variable domain, completed using reference TRBV15 and TRBJ2-7, is DAMVIQNPRYQVTQFGKPVTLSCSQTLNHNVMYWYQQKSSQAPKLLFHYYDKDFNNEADTPDNFQSRRPNTSFCFLDIRSPGLGDTAMYLCATSSHRLARSYEQYFGPGTRLTVT.

Regarding this clone: One end of the junction does not line up with germline, which may come from a read error. The J gene is TRBJ2-7, the V gene TRBV7-7; the match to TRBD2 covers 12 bases. The CDR3 consists of 17 residues. CDR1 and CDR2 from the germline V gene are SSHAT and FNYEAQ (reference sequence). The CDR3 region has the DNA TGTGCTAGCAGCCTCGGGACTAGCGGGTCTAGCTCCTACGAGCAGTACTTC. Its protein product is CASSLGTSGSSSYEQYF. Variable domain in full (rest from reference TRBV7-7 and TRBJ2-7): GAGVSQSPRYKVTKRGQDVTLRCDPISSHATLYWYQQALGQGPEFLTYFNYEAQPDKSGLPSDRFSAERPEGSISTLTIQRTEQRDSAMYRCASSLGTSGSSSYEQYFGPGTRLTVT.

The J gene is TRBJ2-3, the V gene TRBV27; 9 bases fit TRBD2. The CDR3 totals 16 residues. The ends lost 5 bases at V and 4 bases at J; junction bases unmatched: 10. Germline V gene lookup returns CDR1 MNHEY and CDR2 SMNVEV (reference sequence). CDR3 coding DNA: TGTGCCAGCAGTCCGTTAGCGGGAGAGGTTGCAGATACGCAGTATTTT. Encoded protein: CASSPLAGEVADTQYF.

This chain connects TRBV5-6 to TRBJ2-7, with 7 bases matching TRBD1. The V gene end was trimmed by 5 bases and the J gene end by 0 bases; junction bases not matched to a gene: 5. The CDR3 contains 14 residues. In germline, CDR1 is SGHDT, CDR2 YYEEEE. CDR3 DNA: TGTGCCAGCAGGTCGGACAGGAGCTCCTACGAGCAGTACTTC. Its protein product is CASRSDRSSYEQYF.

This clone showed up just a few times. The J gene is TRBJ2-7, the V gene TRBV5-6; TRBD1 might be the D (6 bases). This CDR3 is 16 amino acids long. Germline CDR1 SGHDT, CDR2 YYEEEE. V lost 3 bases and J lost 5, with 21 bases in between. The CDR3 is CASSSGLLAGVNEQYF. The CDR3 DNA is TGTGCCAGCAGCTCGGGCCTACTGGCAGGGGTCAACGAGCAGTACTTC.